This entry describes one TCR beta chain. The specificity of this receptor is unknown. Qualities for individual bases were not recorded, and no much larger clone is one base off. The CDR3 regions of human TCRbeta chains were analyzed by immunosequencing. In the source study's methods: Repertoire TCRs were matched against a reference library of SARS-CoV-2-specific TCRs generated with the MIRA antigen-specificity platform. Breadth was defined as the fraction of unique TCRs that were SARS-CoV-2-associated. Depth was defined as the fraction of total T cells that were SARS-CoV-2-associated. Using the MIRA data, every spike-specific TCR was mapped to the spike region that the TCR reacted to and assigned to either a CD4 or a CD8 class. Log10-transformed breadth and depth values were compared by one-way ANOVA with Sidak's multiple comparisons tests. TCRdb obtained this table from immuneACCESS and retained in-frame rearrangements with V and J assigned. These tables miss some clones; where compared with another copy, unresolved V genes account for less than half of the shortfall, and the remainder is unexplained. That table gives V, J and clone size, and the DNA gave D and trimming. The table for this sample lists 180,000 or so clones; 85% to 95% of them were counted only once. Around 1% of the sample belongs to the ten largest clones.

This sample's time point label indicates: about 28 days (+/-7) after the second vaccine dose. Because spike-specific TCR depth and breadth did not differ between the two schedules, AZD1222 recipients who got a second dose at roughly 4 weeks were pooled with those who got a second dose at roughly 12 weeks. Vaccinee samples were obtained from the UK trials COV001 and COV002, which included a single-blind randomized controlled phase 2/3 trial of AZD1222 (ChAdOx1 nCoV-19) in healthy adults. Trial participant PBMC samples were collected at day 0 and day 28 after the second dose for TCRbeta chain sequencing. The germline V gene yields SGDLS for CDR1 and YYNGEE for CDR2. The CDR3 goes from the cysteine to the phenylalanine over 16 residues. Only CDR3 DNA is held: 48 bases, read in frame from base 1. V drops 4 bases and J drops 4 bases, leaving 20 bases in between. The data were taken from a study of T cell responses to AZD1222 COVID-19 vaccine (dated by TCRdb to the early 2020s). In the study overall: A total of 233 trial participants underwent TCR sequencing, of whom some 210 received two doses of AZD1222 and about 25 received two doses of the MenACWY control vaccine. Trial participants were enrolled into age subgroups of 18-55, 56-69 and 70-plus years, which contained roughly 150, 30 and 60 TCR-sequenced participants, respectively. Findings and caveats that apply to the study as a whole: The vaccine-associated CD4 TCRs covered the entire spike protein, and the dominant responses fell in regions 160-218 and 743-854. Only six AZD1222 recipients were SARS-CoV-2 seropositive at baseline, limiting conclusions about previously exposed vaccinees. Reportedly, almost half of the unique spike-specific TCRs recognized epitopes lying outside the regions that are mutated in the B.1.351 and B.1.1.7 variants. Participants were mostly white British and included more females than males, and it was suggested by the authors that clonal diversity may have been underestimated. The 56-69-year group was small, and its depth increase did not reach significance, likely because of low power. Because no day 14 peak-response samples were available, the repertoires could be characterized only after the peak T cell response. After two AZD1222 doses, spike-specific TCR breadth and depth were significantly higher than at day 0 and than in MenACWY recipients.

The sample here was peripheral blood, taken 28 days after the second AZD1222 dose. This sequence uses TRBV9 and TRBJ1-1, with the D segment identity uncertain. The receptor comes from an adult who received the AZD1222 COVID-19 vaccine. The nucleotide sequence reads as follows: TGTGCCAGCAGCCCCGGCCTAGAAGGCTTGACCACTGAAGCTTTCTTT. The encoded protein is CASSPGLEGLTTEAFF.